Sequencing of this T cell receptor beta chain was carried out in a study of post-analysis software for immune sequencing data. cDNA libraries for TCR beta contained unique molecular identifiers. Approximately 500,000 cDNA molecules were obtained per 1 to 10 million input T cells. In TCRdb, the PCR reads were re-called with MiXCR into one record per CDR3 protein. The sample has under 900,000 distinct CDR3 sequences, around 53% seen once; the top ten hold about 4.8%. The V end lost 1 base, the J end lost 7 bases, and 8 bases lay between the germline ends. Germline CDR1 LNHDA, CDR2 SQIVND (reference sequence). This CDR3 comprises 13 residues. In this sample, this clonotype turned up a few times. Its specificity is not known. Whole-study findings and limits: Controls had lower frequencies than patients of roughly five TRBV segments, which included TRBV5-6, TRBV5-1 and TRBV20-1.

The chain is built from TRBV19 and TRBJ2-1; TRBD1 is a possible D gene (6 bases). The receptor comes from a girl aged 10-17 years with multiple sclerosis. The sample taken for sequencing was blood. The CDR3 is CASSIGTVNEQFF. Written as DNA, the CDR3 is TGTGCCAGTAGTATAGGGACAGTTAATGAGCAGTTCTTC.